Shown below are 14 T cell receptor beta chains from a single sample sequenced in a study of identical twins. One entry per CDR3 protein, called by TCRdb with MiXCR from the 5' RACE reads. The repertoire holds hundreds of thousands of distinct CDR3 sequences, with 8% to 9% as singletons. These data were also reused for a study on yellow fever vaccine responses in identical twins.

The material sequenced was PBMCs. The receptors shown here come from a young woman in good health.

The table lists this clonotype with a few counts. The chain employs TRBV7-3 and TRBJ2-5; 10 positions match TRBD2. The germline gives CDR1 SGHTA, CDR2 FQGTGA. V shed 5 bases, J shed 2 bases, and the junction held 5 bases outside the gene matches. The CDR3 contains 15 residues. CDR3 coding DNA: TGTGCCAGCAGCGAGGCACTAGCGGGGCAAGAGACCCAGTACTTC. It is translated as CASSEALAGQETQYF.

In its sample, this clonotype was seen many times. V usage is TRBV20-1 and J usage is TRBJ1-5; D not certain. The length of the CDR3 is 13 residues. V was shortened by 6 bases and J by 7 bases, with 16 bases between the two germline ends. Germline CDR1 reads DFQATT; CDR2 reads SNEGSKA (reference sequence). The CDR3, as DNA: TGCAGTGCAGCAGACTTAGTCAGGCAGCCCCAGCATTTT. It translates to CSAADLVRQPQHF.

The J gene is TRBJ2-4, the V gene TRBV6-5; tentative D call: TRBD1 (5 bases). Germline CDR1 and CDR2: MNHEY and SVGAGI. This CDR3 comprises 17 residues. Trimming cost V 2 bases and J 0 bases, with 14 bases left between them. CDR3 in DNA: TGTGCCAGCAGTTACCACCCATTGGGGCTAGCCAAAAACATTCAGTACTTC. Translation: CASSYHPLGLAKNIQYF.

This clonotype was detected only a few times. This chain connects TRBV18 to TRBJ2-4; tentative D call: TRBD2 (5 bases). The germline V gene has CDR1 KGHSH and CDR2 LQKENI. V was shortened by 6 bases and J by 2 bases, with 14 bases between the two germline ends. The CDR3 covers 15 residues. As DNA, the CDR3 is TGTGCCAGCTCCGGGGTCCGGATCTCCAAAAACATTCAGTACTTC. It encodes CASSGVRISKNIQYF.

On this clonotype: At one end the junction does not follow the germline gene, possibly because of a read error. The V call is TRBV6-6, the J call TRBJ2-7, with D possibly matching TRBD1 (5 bases). Germline CDR1 is MNHNY and CDR2 is SVGAGI (reference sequence). The CDR3 spans 13 residues. In DNA form, the CDR3 reads TGTGCCAGCAGTTACTCAAGCTATATCGAAAGGGGCTTC. Translating it yields CASSYSSYIERGF.

The genes are TRBV12-3 or TRBV12-4 and TRBJ2-7; D gene unclear. V was cut by 3 bases and J by 7 bases, with 13 bases left in between. The CDR3 is 13 residues long. CDR3 amino acids: CASSFGVLGEQYF. For the CDR3, the DNA is TGTGCCAGCAGTTTTGGGGTCTTGGGGGAGCAGTACTTC.

This clonotype has a handful of counts. The genes are TRBV28 and TRBJ2-3, with D perhaps TRBD2 (6 bases). The CDR3 extends over 12 amino acids. Germline lookup yields CDR1 MDHEN and CDR2 SYDVKM. With 2 bases removed from V and 10 bases from J, the gap between germline ends came to 10 bases. CDR3 sequence (DNA): TGTGCCAGCAGTTTACGGCGGGAAGCGCAGTATTTT. Amino acids: CASSLRREAQYF. The entire variable domain, with the rest obtained from reference TRBV28 and TRBJ2-3, is as follows: DVKVTQSSRYLVKRTGEKVFLECVQDMDHENMFWYRQDPGLGLRLIYFSYDVKMKEKGDIPEGYSVSREKKERFSLILESASTNQTSMYLCASSLRREAQYFGPGTRLTVL.

This clonotype was counted many times. The rearrangement links TRBV15 to TRBJ2-1; 16 positions match TRBD2. This CDR3 comprises 18 residues. After removal of 3 bases from V and 8 bases from J, the junction contained 10 bases not matched to a gene. Germline values: CDR1 LNHNV, CDR2 YYDKDF (reference sequence). CDR3 residues: CATSRTWGLAGGLYEQFF. CDR3 in DNA: TGTGCCACCAGCAGGACGTGGGGACTAGCGGGAGGGCTCTATGAGCAGTTCTTC.

This clonotype came up many times. This chain uses TRBV7-9 with TRBJ2-5; 8 positions match TRBD2. The J segment lost 7 bases and the V segment lost 4 bases, leaving 5 bases of the junction unmatched. CDR3 size: 13 residues. Germline CDR1 reads SEHNR; CDR2 reads FQNEAQ (reference sequence). DNA for the CDR3: TGTGCCAGCAGCTCCTTGGCGGGAGGGACCCAGTACTTC. Its protein is CASSSLAGGTQYF.

This clonotype was observed at least ten times. The chain couples TRBV3-1 to TRBJ2-1; TRBD1 aligns across 7 bases. V lost 2 bases to trimming and J lost 7 bases; unmatched junction nucleotides: 11. From germline, CDR1 is LGHDT and CDR2 YNNKEL (reference sequence). The CDR3 has 16 residues. CDR3 loop: CASSQHRQGRTNEQFF. The DNA for the CDR3 is TGTGCCAGCAGCCAACACCGACAGGGCCGGACTAATGAGCAGTTCTTC.

This clonotype has more than one count but fewer than ten. The CDR3 region is CASSSPLLGELFF. CDR3 bases: TGTGCCAGCAGTTCGCCACTGTTAGGGGAGCTGTTTTTT. The V call is TRBV27, the J call TRBJ2-2; D call uncertain. Germline V gene sequence: CDR1 MNHEY, CDR2 SMNVEV (reference sequence). V was cut by 4 bases and J by 8 bases, with 11 bases left in between. The length of the CDR3 is 13 residues.

This clonotype was detected ten times or more. One end of the junction does not line up with germline, which may come from a read error. The chain joins TRBV7-7 to TRBJ2-5, with D possibly being TRBD1 (5 bases). The germline gives CDR1 SSHAT, CDR2 FNYEAQ (reference sequence). CDR3 length: 13 residues. CDR3 coding DNA: TGTGCTAGCAGCCTGGACATTGAAGAGACCCAGTACTTC. It translates to CASSLDIEETQYF. Filled out from reference TRBV7-7 and TRBJ2-5, the complete variable domain reads GAGVSQSPRYKVTKRGQDVTLRCDPISSHATLYWYQQALGQGPEFLTYFNYEAQPDKSGLPSDRFSAERPEGSISTLTIQRTEQRDSAMYRCASSLDIEETQYFGPGTRLLVL.

The sample holds many counts of this clonotype. The rearrangement uses TRBV4-3 and TRBJ1-2; no reliable D call. This CDR3 comprises 14 residues. The V and J ends lost 0 bases and 4 bases respectively, with 9 bases between them. Germline assignment: CDR1 LGHNA and CDR2 YSLEER. CDR3 in DNA: TGCGCCAGCAGCCAAGATCCAGGAATCTATGGCTACACCTTC. Residues: CASSQDPGIYGYTF.

The V call is TRBV21-1, the J call TRBJ2-5; the DNA was not compared with TRBD1, the D call given in the table. TRBV21-1 counts as a pseudogene. The CDR3 runs to 12 residues. The CDR3 here is CATPWTGETQYF. For the CDR3, the DNA is TGTGCCACCCCCTGGACAGGGGAGACCCAGTACTTC.